Shown below are 7 T cell receptor beta chains from a single sample sequenced in a study of blood T cell repertoires in COVID-19. The repertoire was sequenced with immunoSEQ multiplex PCR; TCRdb's copy has only in-frame clones and lacks some. The sample contains some 400,000 clones, roughly nine tenths of which appear only once. The sequenced material came from PBMCs or T cells enriched from blood (not recorded which). These receptors all come from a middle-aged woman who had been exposed to COVID-19.

This clone appeared a single time. V and J are TRBV10-1 and TRBJ1-1; D unclear. V was cut by 1 base and J by 1 base, with 7 bases left in between. The CDR3 is 14 residues long. Germline V lookup: CDR1 WNHNN, CDR2 SYGVQD (reference sequence). The CDR3 DNA reads as TGCGCCAGCAGTGAGTTACGGGAGAACACTGAAGCTTTCTTT. It encodes CASSELRENTEAFF.

In DNA form, the CDR3 reads TGTGCCATCAGTGGGACTAGCGGGAGCGCCAACGAGCAGTACTTC. Its translation: CAISGTSGSANEQYF. J is TRBJ2-7 and V is TRBV10-3; 13 bases align to TRBD2. With V trimmed by 4 bases and J by 5 bases, 5 bases remained unmatched. This CDR3 spans 15 amino acids. CDR1 is ENHRY, CDR2 SYGVKD, per germline.

The rearrangement uses TRBV6-2 or TRBV6-3 and TRBJ2-2, with TRBD1 identical over 11 bases. Germline V lookup: CDR1 MNHEY, CDR2 SVGEGT. The CDR3 sequence is 16 residues long. V lost 5 bases and J lost 6; bases outside the gene matches: 8. The CDR3 protein is CASSPRGQGGPGELFF. CDR3 nucleotides: TGTGCCAGCAGTCCCAGGGGACAGGGGGGCCCCGGGGAGCTGTTTTTT.

The chain couples TRBV12-5 to TRBJ1-1; TRBD1 is a possible D gene (5 bases). The ends were cut back, 6 bases at V and 7 bases at J, with 15 bases in the middle. The CDR3 runs to 13 residues. Germline CDR1 reads LGHNT; CDR2 reads FRNRAP. The CDR3 DNA sequence: TGTGCTAGTGGACCCCCCGGGGGGGGTGAAGCTTTCTTT. Translating it yields CASGPPGGGEAFF.

CDR3 nucleotides: TGTGCCAGCCACAGGGGCCAAAATCAGCCCCAGCATTTT. It encodes CASHRGQNQPQHF. The chain uses TRBV2 and TRBJ1-5; 7 positions match TRBD1. This CDR3 has 13 residues. The germline CDR1 and CDR2 sequences are SNHLY and FYNNEI. Trimming cost V 8 bases and J 4 bases; bases outside gene matches: 5.

The chain carries TRBV5-1 and TRBJ1-4, with 7 bases identical to TRBD1. The germline V gene encodes CDR1 SGHRS and CDR2 YFSETQ. The CDR3 has 17 residues. V shed 4 bases, J shed 4 bases, and the junction held 13 bases outside the gene matches. CDR3 residues: CASSRAPRDSYNEKLFF. In DNA form, the CDR3 reads TGCGCCAGCAGCCGGGCCCCCCGGGACAGCTATAATGAAAAACTGTTTTTT.

This chain links TRBV18 with TRBJ1-6; D is possibly TRBD1 (6 bases). Trimming shortened V by 3 bases and J by 10 bases, and 19 bases separated the two germline ends. CDR3 length equals 16 residues. Germline V gene lookup returns CDR1 KGHSH and CDR2 LQKENI. The CDR3 reads CASSPSAQGYNSPLHF. Written as DNA, the CDR3 is TGTGCCAGCTCACCCTCAGCCCAGGGGTACAACTCACCCCTCCACTTT.